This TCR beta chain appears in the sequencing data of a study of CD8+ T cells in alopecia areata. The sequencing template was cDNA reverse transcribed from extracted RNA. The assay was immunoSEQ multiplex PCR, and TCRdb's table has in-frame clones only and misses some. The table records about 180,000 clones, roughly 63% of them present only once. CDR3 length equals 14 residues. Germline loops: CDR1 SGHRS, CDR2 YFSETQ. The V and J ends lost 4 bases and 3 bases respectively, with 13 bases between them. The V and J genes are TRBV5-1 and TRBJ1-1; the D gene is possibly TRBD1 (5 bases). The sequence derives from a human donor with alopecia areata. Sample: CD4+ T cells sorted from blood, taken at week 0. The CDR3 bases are TGCGCCAGCAGCCACGGGACGGAATACACTGAAGCTTTCTTT. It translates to CASSHGTEYTEAFF.